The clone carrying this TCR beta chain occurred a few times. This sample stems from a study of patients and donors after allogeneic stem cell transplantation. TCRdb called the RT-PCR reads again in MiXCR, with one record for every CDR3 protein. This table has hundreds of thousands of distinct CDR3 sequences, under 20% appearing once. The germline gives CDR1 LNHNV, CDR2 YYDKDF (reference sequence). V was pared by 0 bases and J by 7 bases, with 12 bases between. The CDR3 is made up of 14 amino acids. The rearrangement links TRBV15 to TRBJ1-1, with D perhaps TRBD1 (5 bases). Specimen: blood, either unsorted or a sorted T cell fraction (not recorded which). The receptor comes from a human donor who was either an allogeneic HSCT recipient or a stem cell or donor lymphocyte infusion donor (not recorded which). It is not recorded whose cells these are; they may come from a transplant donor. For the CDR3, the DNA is TGTGCCACCAGCAGAGATGTGGGGGGTGGTGAAGCTTTCTTT. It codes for CATSRDVGGGEAFF.